This T cell receptor (beta chain) stems from a study of PD-1 blockade in classical Hodgkin lymphoma (TCRdb year 2020). Background for the entire study: Nivolumab dosing was 3 mg/kg intravenously every 2 weeks, continuing until either disease progression or unacceptable toxicity. The study used CyTOF and TCR beta sequencing to define a peripheral blood immune signature of response to PD-1 blockade in classical Hodgkin lymphoma. Summary of the overall study and its limitations: Baseline TCR diversity was reported to be lower in newly diagnosed patients than in healthy donors and to be lower still in relapsed/refractory patients. By C4D1, a significant rise was seen in CD4+ TCR diversity but not in CD8+ TCR diversity (p=0.0027 vs p=0.16), and the rise was most apparent among complete responders (p=0.02). Diversity was lower in patients who began nivolumab less than 1 year after ASCT, so these patients were left out of later analyses to avoid confounding by immune reconstitution. The study was restricted to a single clinical trial cohort, and the causes of repertoire differences, possibly disease activity or prior therapy, were left undefined. Baseline diversity similar to that of newly diagnosed patients was observed in trial patients achieving complete response, whereas significantly lower diversity was observed in partial responders and progressors.

Genomic DNA was isolated using the Qiagen DNeasy kit from unsorted PBMCs as well as from negatively selected CD4+ and CD8+ fractions. TCR beta CDR3 regions were amplified by immunoSEQ multiplex PCR using primers annealing to V and J segments. A synthetic immune receptor repertoire was used to minimize amplification bias, and remaining bias was computationally removed after sequencing. The authors' analysis ran thus. Custom Python scripts were used to quantify repertoire diversity as the Shannon entropy index. Unsorted, CD4+ and CD8+ repertoires were analyzed separately, except in combined analyses where CD4+ and CD8+ sequences were merged in silico. A clone counted as expanded when the clone's frequency after treatment rose at least 2-fold relative to C1D1, and clones undetected at baseline were given a pseudocount of 0.5. Singleton clones were defined as clones with 0 or 1 copy at C1D1, and non-singleton clones were defined as clones with 2 or more copies. Clones expanded in unsorted samples were annotated as CD4+, CD8+ or unknown by matching protein sequences in sorted samples from the same patient. Wilcoxon tests on paired samples were used to test diversity changes from C1D1 to C4D1. TCRdb took this table from immuneACCESS and kept in-frame rearrangements with V and J called. Such tables lack part of the clones; where checked against another copy, unresolved V genes explain under half of the gap, and the rest is unexplained. V and J calls and clone size come straight from that table; D and trimming were deduced from the DNA. The sample table lists about 24,000 clones, approximately 70% of them with a count of one. Roughly 27% of the sample belongs to the ten largest clones.

Of note for this clone: Its antigen has not been determined. Per-nucleotide qualities are absent, and no much larger clonotype sits a single base away.

This specimen's time point label, interpreted: cycle 4 day 1 (C4D1), after more than 5 weeks of nivolumab. All trial patients had relapsed after autologous stem cell transplantation, with cohorts A, B and C differing in prior brentuximab vedotin exposure. The trial cohort was composed of 55 to 65 patients with relapsed/refractory classical Hodgkin lymphoma, for whom complete response, partial response or progressive disease was recorded as best overall response. Trial patients were treated with single-agent nivolumab in the multi-cohort phase II CheckMate 205 trial. An independent review committee assessed best overall response by applying the 2007 International Working Group response criteria. Trial PBMCs were collected immediately before nivolumab initiation (C1D1) and during therapy at cycle 2 day 1 and cycle 4 day 1. Peripheral blood was collected in 8 mL Vacutainer Cell Preparation Tubes, from which PBMCs were isolated by centrifugation and then cryopreserved.

This receptor was obtained from a human donor with classical Hodgkin lymphoma. The sequencing here drew on peripheral blood mononuclear cells (PBMCs), taken before the fourth cycle of nivolumab.

The CDR3 protein is CASSSETGWSGRQLQETQYF. Here is the DNA: TGTGCCAGCAGTTCGGAAACTGGATGGTCGGGACGACAGTTACAAGAGACCCAGTACTTC. Recombination linked TRBV28 to TRBJ2-5; the D gene may be TRBD1 or TRBD2, since each aligns over 5 bases. Per the germline V gene, MDHEN is the CDR1 and SYDVKM is the CDR2. The CDR3, cysteine through phenylalanine, is 20 amino acids long. The read is trimmed to its CDR3 DNA, 60 bases read in frame from base 1. Between the V and J ends, shortened by 4 bases and 2 bases respectively, the junction contains 29 bases.